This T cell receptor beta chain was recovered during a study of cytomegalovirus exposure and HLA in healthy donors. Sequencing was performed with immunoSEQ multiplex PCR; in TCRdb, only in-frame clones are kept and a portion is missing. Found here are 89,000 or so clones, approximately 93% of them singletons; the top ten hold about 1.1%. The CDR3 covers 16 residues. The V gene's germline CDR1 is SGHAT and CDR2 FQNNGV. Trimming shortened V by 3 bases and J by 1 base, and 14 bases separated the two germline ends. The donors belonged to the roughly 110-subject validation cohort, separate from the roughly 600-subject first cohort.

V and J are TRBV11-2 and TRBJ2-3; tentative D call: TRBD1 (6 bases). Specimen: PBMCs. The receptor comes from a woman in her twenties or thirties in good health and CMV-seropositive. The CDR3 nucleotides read TGTGCCAGCAGCTTCGACAGGCCCATGGGCACAGATACGCAGTATTTT. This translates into CASSFDRPMGTDTQYF.